The 32 T cell receptor beta chains below come from one sample, sequenced in a study of T cells after yellow fever vaccination (dated by TCRdb to about 2019). Receptor libraries were prepared by 5' RACE. These reads were obtained on an Illumina HiSeq 2500. TCRdb trimmed public reads at Q25 via fastp, called clones via MiXCR and kept in-frame beta chains. Each CDR3 protein appears once, grouped with its most common genes and DNA. In this sample the table shows a few hundred thousand distinct CDR3 sequences, 6.9% of which occur a single time. Clones ranked in the top ten supply roughly 0.86% of the sample. The sample's treatment or condition, from its label and the paper: live attenuated yellow fever vaccine strain. This material consisted of CD4+ T cells sorted from PBMCs, taken 15 days after the yellow fever booster vaccination. These TCRs come from a man aged 30-40 years who received the YFV17D yellow fever vaccine.

This clonotype was found many times. CDR3 DNA sequence: TGCAGTGCTAGGGGACGGTTTGCTAGCGGGAGTGAGACCCAGTACTTC. It codes for CSARGRFASGSETQYF. The genes are TRBV20-1 and TRBJ2-5, with 10 bases identical to TRBD2. From germline, CDR1 is DFQATT and CDR2 SNEGSKA (reference sequence). The CDR3 is made up of 16 amino acids. V shed 3 bases and J 5 bases; nucleotides not matched to a gene: 12.

This clonotype was seen ten or more times. The chain uses TRBV20-1 and TRBJ2-3; 12 nucleotides match TRBD2. The CDR3 is 15 residues long. With 3 bases clipped from V and 5 bases from J, the junction kept 6 bases outside the gene matches. Germline-derived CDR1 and CDR2 are DFQATT and SNEGSKA (reference sequence). The CDR3 DNA follows: TGCAGTGCTAGTCGACTAGCGGGAGATAGAGATACGCAGTATTTT. It specifies CSASRLAGDRDTQYF.

This clonotype showed up many times. The CDR3 sequence: CSVEVAGRNTEAFF. The CDR3 DNA reads as TGCAGCGTTGAGGTAGCAGGGAGGAACACTGAAGCTTTCTTT. This chain uses TRBV29-1 with TRBJ1-1; D is perhaps TRBD1 (5 bases). Trimming shortened V by 3 bases and J by 1 base, and 12 bases separated the two germline ends. CDR1 is SQVTM and CDR2 is ANQGSEA in the germline V gene. The CDR3 spans 14 residues. The whole variable domain, filled in from reference TRBV29-1 and TRBJ1-1, reads SAVISQKPSRDICQRGTSLTIQCQVDSQVTMMFWYRQQPGQSLTLIATANQGSEATYESGFVIDKFPISRPNLTFSTLTVSNMSPEDSSIYLCSVEVAGRNTEAFFGQGTRLTVV.

This clonotype was counted ten times or more. The chain recombines TRBV7-2 with TRBJ2-1; the D is unclear. Germline V lookup: CDR1 SGHTA, CDR2 FQGNSA. V was trimmed by 2 bases and J by 5 bases, leaving 4 bases between them. The CDR3 extends over 12 amino acids. The chain's CDR3 is CASSLSHNEQFF. CDR3 nucleotide sequence: TGTGCCAGCAGCTTATCTCACAATGAGCAGTTCTTC.

This clonotype was found a few times. The gene calls are TRBV19 and TRBJ2-1; 10 nucleotides agree with TRBD2. Unmatched junction bases numbered 20, after V lost 6 bases and J lost 6 bases. Germline loops: CDR1 LNHDA, CDR2 SQIVND (reference sequence). The CDR3 loop spans 19 amino acids. Here the CDR3 DNA reads TGTGCCAGTAGCGGGAGGGGACTAGCGTCCAAAGGATCGTTCAATGAGCAGTTCTTC. Translating gives CASSGRGLASKGSFNEQFF.

This clonotype was picked up many times. The rearrangement joins TRBV5-5 to TRBJ2-1; D gene uncertain. This CDR3 has 16 residues. Germline CDR1 is SGHKS and CDR2 is YYEKEE (reference sequence). Trimming shortened V by 0 bases and J by 2 bases, and 12 bases separated the two germline ends. This CDR3 reads CASSLAPAPTYNEQFF. The DNA of the CDR3 is TGTGCCAGCAGCTTGGCCCCAGCGCCAACCTACAATGAGCAGTTCTTC.

The chain uses TRBV5-1 and TRBJ2-4, with a tentative D call TRBD2 (6 bases). V was shortened by 0 bases and J by 0 bases, with 22 bases between the two germline ends. The CDR3 totals 20 residues. The germline V gene has CDR1 SGHRS and CDR2 YFSETQ. This chain's CDR3 is CASSLAWGEQGDLAKNIQYF. DNA for the CDR3: TGCGCCAGCAGCTTGGCCTGGGGGGAACAAGGGGATCTAGCCAAAAACATTCAGTACTTC.

This clonotype has ten or more counts. The CDR3 DNA reads TGTGCCAGCAGCTTCGAAGGCGATACGCAGTATTTT. This encodes CASSFEGDTQYF. V and J are TRBV5-5 and TRBJ2-3; D call uncertain. The V and J ends lost 2 bases and 6 bases respectively, with 7 bases between them. This CDR3 is 12 amino acids long. The germline CDR1 and CDR2 sequences are SGHKS and YYEKEE (reference sequence).

Ten or more counts support this clonotype. The V call is TRBV24-1, the J call TRBJ2-1; 12 bases match TRBD2. Germline CDR1 and CDR2: KGHDR and SFDVKD. Trimming at V came to 2 bases and at J to 7 bases, leaving 2 bases not matched to a gene. This CDR3 region has 15 residues. CDR3 sequence reads: CATSDSSGRENEQFF. Here the CDR3 DNA reads TGTGCCACCAGTGATTCTAGCGGGAGGGAGAATGAGCAGTTCTTC.

The J gene is TRBJ1-4, the V gene TRBV2; 8 bases match TRBD1. V trimming: 5 bases; J trimming: 6 bases; junction bases outside the gene matches: 8. Germline values: CDR1 SNHLY, CDR2 FYNNEI. The CDR3 has 15 amino acids. CDR3: CASSHRGVVDEKLFF. CDR3 in DNA: TGTGCCAGCAGTCACAGGGGGGTGGTTGATGAAAAACTGTTTTTT. Drawing the rest from reference TRBV2 and TRBJ1-4, the complete variable domain is EPEVTQTPSHQVTQMGQEVILRCVPISNHLYFYWYRQILGQKVEFLVSFYNNEISEKSEIFDDQFSVERPDGSNFTLKIRSTKLEDSAMYFCASSHRGVVDEKLFFGSGTQLSVL.

The sample holds a few counts of this clonotype. The chain couples TRBV3-1 to TRBJ2-7; D gene unclear. CDR3 length: 12 residues. V lost 1 base and J lost 5, with 6 bases in between. Germline-derived CDR1 and CDR2 are LGHDT and YNNKEL (reference sequence). CDR3 loop: CASSQVGNEQYF. For the CDR3, the DNA is TGTGCCAGCAGCCAAGTAGGTAACGAGCAGTACTTC.

This clonotype was observed at least ten times. The chain joins TRBV6-2 or TRBV6-3 to TRBJ2-7, with TRBD1 identical over 7 bases. CDR1 and CDR2 (germline): MNHEY, SVGEGT. The V segment lost 7 bases and the J segment 5 bases; nucleotides outside the gene matches: 5. The CDR3 has 12 amino acids. The CDR3, as DNA: TGTGCCAGCACCAGGGACAGAGACGAGCAGTACTTC. This translates into CASTRDRDEQYF.

The V call is TRBV9, the J call TRBJ2-2; D unclear. The CDR3 is 15 amino acids. V was trimmed by 0 bases and J by 4 bases, leaving 10 bases between them. Germline CDR1 is SGDLS and CDR2 is YYNGEE. As DNA, the CDR3 is TGTGCCAGCAGCGTAGCTAGGCCAGGCACCGGGGAGCTGTTTTTT. It codes for CASSVARPGTGELFF.

This clonotype was picked up many times. The J gene is TRBJ2-1, the V gene TRBV20-1; perhaps TRBD2 as D (5 bases). The V and J ends lost 3 bases and 10 bases respectively, with 16 bases between them. The CDR3 spans 13 residues. Germline V gene data show CDR1 as DFQATT and CDR2 as SNEGSKA (reference sequence). The CDR3 DNA reads TGCAGTGCTAGTTCCCATCCTAGCACCGAGCAGTTCTTC. This translates into CSASSHPSTEQFF.

This clonotype was observed a few times. No DNA is shown, since the ends of the CDR3 on it are uncertain; the CDR3 is the one TCRdb lists. The chain joins TRBV28 to TRBJ2-7; TRBD2 is taken as the D call from the table, unchecked against the DNA. Germline loops: CDR1 MDHEN, CDR2 SYDVKM. Counting both end residues, the CDR3 totals 14 amino acids. The CDR3 is CASILAGGKYEQYF.

The CDR3 DNA reads TGTGCCAGCAGTGCCCGGACCTACTCCTACGAGCAGTACTTC. This sequence encodes CASSARTYSYEQYF. The chain links TRBV12-3 or TRBV12-4 to TRBJ2-7; no reliable D call. This CDR3 spans 14 amino acids. V was pared by 5 bases and J by 0 bases, with 11 bases between.

In its sample, this clonotype was seen once. A much larger clone differs from this one at a single base, so this may be a read error. CDR3 DNA sequence: TGTGCCAGCAGCCCGGGGGGGCCAAGCTCCTACGAGCAGTACTTC. It yields the protein CASSPGGPSSYEQYF. This chain links TRBV7-8 with TRBJ2-7, with 8 bases lining up with TRBD2. The V gene end was trimmed by 5 bases and the J gene end by 0 bases; junction bases not matched to a gene: 6. Germline V CDR1 and CDR2: SGHVS, FQNEAQ. This CDR3 is built from 15 residues.

This clonotype was seen ten or more times. This chain uses TRBV11-2 with TRBJ2-7; 7 bases map to TRBD1. The CDR3 extends over 15 amino acids. V was pared by 5 bases and J by 3 bases, with 10 bases of the junction left unmatched. Germline-derived CDR1 and CDR2 are SGHAT and FQNNGV. In nucleotides, the CDR3 is TGTGCCAGCAGCGTCCTGGGGACAGAGATCTACGAGCAGTACTTC. It codes for CASSVLGTEIYEQYF. Supplemented by reference TRBV11-2 and TRBJ2-7, the full variable domain reads EAGVAQSPRYKIIEKRQSVAFWCNPISGHATLYWYQQILGQGPKLLIQFQNNGVVDDSQLPKDRFSAERLKGVDSTLKIQPAKLEDSAVYLCASSVLGTEIYEQYFGPGTRLTVT.

In its sample, this clonotype was seen many times. V and J are TRBV7-2 and TRBJ2-7, with 8 bases identical to TRBD1. V was pared by 3 bases and J by 3 bases, with 4 bases of the junction left unmatched. The CDR3 runs to 14 residues. The germline gives CDR1 SGHTA, CDR2 FQGNSA. CDR3: CASSFGTGSYEQYF. CDR3 nucleotide sequence: TGTGCCAGCAGCTTCGGGACAGGAAGCTACGAGCAGTACTTC.

The chain has TRBV28 and TRBJ2-5, with D perhaps assigned TRBD1 or TRBD2 (5 bases each). Germline loops: CDR1 MDHEN, CDR2 SYDVKM. This CDR3 has 13 residues. V lost 3 bases to trimming and J lost 5 bases, with 10 bases between them. The CDR3 sequence is CASSFRDRETQYF. Written as DNA, the CDR3 is TGTGCCAGCAGTTTCCGGGACCGGGAGACCCAGTACTTC. Drawing the rest from reference TRBV28 and TRBJ2-5, the complete variable domain is DVKVTQSSRYLVKRTGEKVFLECVQDMDHENMFWYRQDPGLGLRLIYFSYDVKMKEKGDIPEGYSVSREKKERFSLILESASTNQTSMYLCASSFRDRETQYFGPGTRLLVL.

This clonotype was seen more than once but under ten times. The J gene is TRBJ2-1, the V gene TRBV15; perhaps TRBD2 as D (5 bases). The CDR3 runs to 17 residues. Germline CDR1 reads LNHNV; CDR2 reads YYDKDF (reference sequence). Trimming removed 1 base at V and 0 bases at J, with 13 bases between. The CDR3: CATSRGVAFSSYNEQFF. The CDR3 nucleotides read TGTGCCACCAGCAGAGGGGTAGCGTTCAGCTCCTACAATGAGCAGTTCTTC. The full variable domain, completed using reference TRBV15 and TRBJ2-1, is DAMVIQNPRYQVTQFGKPVTLSCSQTLNHNVMYWYQQKSSQAPKLLFHYYDKDFNNEADTPDNFQSRRPNTSFCFLDIRSPGLGDTAMYLCATSRGVAFSSYNEQFFGPGTRLTVL.

The chain couples TRBV10-3 to TRBJ2-1, with D perhaps matching TRBD1 (6 bases). The CDR3 consists of 14 residues. V was cut by 6 bases and J by 4 bases, with 13 bases left in between. Per the germline V gene, CDR1 is ENHRY and CDR2 is SYGVKD. CDR3 amino acids: CAIRNGQLYNEQFF. The CDR3 DNA is TGTGCCATCAGAAACGGACAGCTTTACAATGAGCAGTTCTTC.

This clonotype was counted many times. V and J are TRBV3-1 and TRBJ2-1; D perhaps matches TRBD2 (5 bases). The V end was cut by 0 bases, the J end by 3 bases, with 12 bases between. CDR1 is LGHDT and CDR2 is YNNKEL in the germline V gene (reference sequence). CDR3 size: 16 residues. The chain's CDR3 is CASSQEGSGIYNEQFF. The CDR3 DNA is TGTGCCAGCAGCCAAGAGGGGAGCGGTATCTACAATGAGCAGTTCTTC.

This clonotype was recorded a few times. V is TRBV28 and J is TRBJ1-3; D not certain. Germline-derived CDR1 and CDR2 are MDHEN and SYDVKM. This CDR3 is 15 amino acids long. Trimming removed 6 bases from V and 2 bases from J, with 14 bases in between. Here the CDR3 reads CASRPPGEPGNTIYF. CDR3 coding DNA: TGTGCCAGCAGACCCCCCGGGGAACCTGGAAACACCATATATTTT.

This clonotype has more than one count but fewer than ten. This chain connects TRBV6-5 to TRBJ1-2; D call uncertain. V was clipped by 10 bases and J by 4 bases, with 10 bases between them. The CDR3 consists of 11 residues. Germline values: CDR1 MNHEY, CDR2 SVGAGI. This chain's CDR3 is CAIHSLYGYTF. CDR3 DNA sequence: TGTGCCATCCATTCGCTCTATGGCTACACCTTC.

There are a few counts of this clonotype. The gene calls are TRBV7-2 and TRBJ2-3; unclear D gene. CDR3 size: 14 residues. CDR1 is SGHTA and CDR2 is FQGNSA in the germline V gene. The germline V and J ends were trimmed by 1 base and 4 bases, with 9 bases remaining between them. CDR3 bases: TGTGCCAGCAGCTTAGGTTCCCAGTCAGATACGCAGTATTTT. The encoded protein is CASSLGSQSDTQYF.

This clonotype has just a few counts. The V gene is TRBV19, the J gene TRBJ1-5; D not resolved. The CDR3 extends over 13 amino acids. Looked up from germline, CDR1 is LNHDA and CDR2 is SQIVND (reference sequence). V gave up 7 bases and J gave up 1 base, with 8 bases separating them. For the CDR3, the DNA is TGTGCCAGTAAGGAAGAGAGCAATCAGCCCCAGCATTTT. It translates to CASKEESNQPQHF.

The rearrangement links TRBV29-1 to TRBJ1-5; 8 bases map to TRBD1. The CDR3 spans 13 residues. The germline V gene encodes CDR1 SQVTM and CDR2 ANQGSEA. Unmatched junction bases numbered 9, after V lost 6 bases and J lost 8 bases. The DNA of the CDR3 is TGCAGCGTAGACACAGGGGGAGGTGAGCCCCAGCATTTT. As protein: CSVDTGGGEPQHF.

J is TRBJ2-1 and V is TRBV2; D might be TRBD2 (6 bases). The CDR3 has 14 residues. V was trimmed by 2 bases and J by 8 bases, leaving 13 bases between them. Germline lookup yields CDR1 SNHLY and CDR2 FYNNEI. CDR3 sequence: CASSEPRGRDEQFF. The CDR3 DNA reads TGTGCCAGCAGTGAACCCCGGGGGAGAGATGAGCAGTTCTTC.

In its sample, this clonotype was seen many times. The chain has TRBV18 and TRBJ2-3; D unclear. V lost 5 bases, J lost 4 bases, and 4 bases lay in between. CDR1 and CDR2 (germline): KGHSH, LQKENI. The CDR3 has 11 residues. The CDR3 spells CASSTPDTQYF. CDR3 sequence (DNA): TGTGCCAGCTCAACTCCAGATACGCAGTATTTT.

The chain links TRBV5-5 to TRBJ1-1; 9 positions agree with TRBD1. The CDR3 spans 13 residues. Germline CDR1 and CDR2: SGHKS and YYEKEE (reference sequence). V shed 0 bases, J shed 10 bases, and the junction held 4 bases outside the gene matches. The CDR3, as DNA: TGTGCCAGCAGCTTGGCGGGACAGGGTTCAGCTTTCTTT. Translation gives CASSLAGQGSAFF.

This clonotype turned up a few times. The chain couples TRBV20-1 to TRBJ2-1; a weak D match, TRBD2 (6 bases). The length of the CDR3 is 15 residues. Per germline, CDR1 DFQATT and CDR2 SNEGSKA (reference sequence). The germline V and J ends were trimmed by 3 bases and 4 bases, with 16 bases remaining between them. CDR3 nucleotide sequence: TGCAGTGCTAGCCGGGACTTCCTCCTTTACAATGAGCAGTTCTTC. It is translated as CSASRDFLLYNEQFF.